Below are 13 T cell receptor beta chains sequenced from a single sample in a study of control samples from healthy donors and cancer patients. The repertoire was sequenced with immunoSEQ multiplex PCR; TCRdb's copy has only in-frame clones and lacks some. The sample holds 100,000 to 120,000 clones, almost 85% seen once. Sequencing used blood. These receptor sequences come from a young man in good health.

This chain uses TRBV28 with TRBJ2-7; 9 nucleotides agree with TRBD1. The CDR3 has 12 residues. Per the germline V gene, CDR1 is MDHEN and CDR2 is SYDVKM. V gave up 6 bases and J gave up 5 bases; unmatched junction bases: 2. The CDR3 DNA sequence: TGTGCCAGCAGGGGACAGGGACACGAGCAGTACTTC. It translates to CASRGQGHEQYF.

The V and J genes are TRBV5-1 and TRBJ1-4; D call uncertain. The CDR3 contains 14 residues. Trimming shortened V by 4 bases and J by 4 bases, and 11 bases separated the two germline ends. The germline V gene has CDR1 SGHRS and CDR2 YFSETQ. CDR3 amino acids: CASSADVINEKLFF. The CDR3 bases are TGCGCCAGCAGCGCCGACGTGATTAATGAAAAACTGTTTTTT.

This sequence joins TRBV6-6 and TRBJ2-3, with a weak D call TRBD2 (6 bases). CDR3 length: 15 residues. The germline V gene encodes CDR1 MNHNY and CDR2 SVGAGI (reference sequence). V was cut by 4 bases and J by 3 bases, with 14 bases left in between. CDR3 residues: CASSSPGRGTDTQYF. The CDR3 DNA is TGTGCCAGCAGTTCCCCCGGGCGGGGAACAGATACGCAGTATTTT.

This clone is a singleton in its sample. The chain uses TRBV6-5 and TRBJ1-2, with 7 nucleotides matching TRBD1. The CDR3 totals 14 residues. The trim removed 9 bases at V and 5 bases at J, leaving 12 bases unmatched. The V gene's germline CDR1 is MNHEY and CDR2 SVGAGI. This chain's CDR3 is CASSRDSRSYGYTF. The DNA of the CDR3 is TGTGCCAGTTCCCGGGACAGTCGATCGTATGGCTACACCTTC.

The rearrangement links TRBV27 to TRBJ2-7; 8 positions match TRBD2. Germline values: CDR1 MNHEY, CDR2 SMNVEV (reference sequence). The V and J ends lost 5 bases and 7 bases, in that order; junction bases with no gene match: 7. CDR3 length equals 13 residues. DNA of the CDR3: TGTGCCAGCAGTCACGAGCGGGGGTGGGAGCAGTACTTC. Amino acids: CASSHERGWEQYF.

Remarks on this clone: The sample carries other DNA sequences with the same CDR3. The chain combines TRBV6-5 with TRBJ1-4, with D perhaps TRBD1 (6 bases). The germline gives CDR1 MNHEY, CDR2 SVGAGI. Trimming stripped 2 bases from V and 4 bases from J, with 8 bases between. This CDR3 contains 14 residues. CDR3 in amino acids: CASSYGQFNEKLFF. The CDR3 nucleotides are TGTGCCAGCAGTTACGGACAGTTTAATGAAAAACTGTTTTTT.

This chain connects TRBV7-2 to TRBJ2-2; 9 bases fit TRBD2. J was trimmed by 1 base and V by 3 bases; bases with no gene match: 6. The germline CDR1 and CDR2 sequences are SGHTA and FQGNSA. The CDR3 runs 17 residues. The CDR3 spells CASSFPSSGVNTGELFF. CDR3 in DNA: TGTGCCAGCAGCTTCCCTTCTAGCGGGGTGAACACCGGGGAGCTGTTTTTT.

The V gene is TRBV5-1, the J gene TRBJ2-1, with a tentative D call TRBD2 (5 bases). V was pared by 3 bases and J by 2 bases, with 12 bases between. The V gene's germline CDR1 is SGHRS and CDR2 YFSETQ. This CDR3 is built from 15 residues. CDR3 region: CASSSTTTTYNEQFF. The CDR3 DNA follows: TGCGCCAGCAGCTCGACTACTACGACCTACAATGAGCAGTTCTTC.

This chain uses TRBV3-1 (or the pseudogene TRBV3-2) with TRBJ2-2, with D possibly being TRBD1 (7 bases). Trimming took off 2 bases at V and 4 bases at J, with 20 bases between the two ends. CDR1 and CDR2 (germline): LGHDT, YNNKEL (reference sequence). There are 18 residues in the CDR3. As DNA, the CDR3 is TGTGCCAGCAGCCAATTCCAGGGGGGCGGACCGGTCACCGGGGAGCTGTTTTTT. Translating it yields CASSQFQGGGPVTGELFF.

This clone appeared once. V is TRBV5-4 and J is TRBJ1-2, with D unresolved. Trimming removed 4 bases at V and 4 bases at J, with 17 bases between. Germline assignment: CDR1 SGHNT and CDR2 YYREEE (reference sequence). The CDR3 is 15 amino acids. The CDR3 sequence is CASSREQWASYGYTF. CDR3 sequence (DNA): TGTGCCAGCAGCCGGGAACAGTGGGCGTCCTATGGCTACACCTTC.

The chain combines TRBV28 with TRBJ2-5; D not resolved. The germline V and J ends were trimmed by 0 bases and 2 bases, with 1 base remaining between them. Germline V gene lookup returns CDR1 MDHEN and CDR2 SYDVKM. The CDR3 is 12 amino acids. In DNA, the CDR3 is TGTGCCAGCAGTTTATGGCAAGAGACCCAGTACTTC. This gives the protein CASSLWQETQYF.

The chain joins TRBV5-8 to TRBJ2-1; 7 positions match TRBD1. CDR1 is SGHTS and CDR2 is YDEGEE in the germline V gene. The CDR3 is 15 amino acids. V was pared by 5 bases and J by 2 bases, with 7 bases of the junction left unmatched. The CDR3 DNA reads TGTGCCAGCAGACCTCGACAGGGACCCTACAATGAGCAGTTCTTC. Its translation: CASRPRQGPYNEQFF.

V is TRBV11-2 and J is TRBJ2-5, with 10 positions matching TRBD2. The CDR3 is 14 amino acids. The V gene's germline CDR1 is SGHAT and CDR2 FQNNGV. Losses at the gene ends were 4 bases for V and 5 bases for J; bases not matched to a gene: 4. The CDR3 is CASSSSGGPETQYF. CDR3 sequence (DNA): TGTGCCAGCAGCTCTAGCGGGGGACCGGAGACCCAGTACTTC.